This entry lists 8 T cell receptor beta chains sequenced from one sample in a study of blood T cell repertoires in COVID-19. Method: immunoSEQ multiplex PCR; TCRdb's copy keeps in-frame clones and lacks some. The table records about 220,000 clones, approximately 80% of them present only once. The specimen was peripheral blood. Every receptor here comes from a man aged 50-59 years with active or convalescent COVID-19.

CDR3: CASEWTDQETQYF. The CDR3 DNA sequence: TGTGCCAGCGAGTGGACTGACCAAGAGACCCAGTACTTC. The chain joins TRBV2 to TRBJ2-5, with D possibly TRBD2 on 5 matching bases. Trimming stripped 8 bases from V and 0 bases from J, with 10 bases between. Germline V gene sequence: CDR1 SNHLY, CDR2 FYNNEI. There are 13 residues in the CDR3.

This clone was counted a few times. This chain joins TRBV6-4 and TRBJ1-6; 7 nucleotides agree with TRBD1. Trimming removed 9 bases from V and 5 bases from J; junction bases left unmatched: 10. The CDR3 totals 15 residues. The germline gives CDR1 MRHNA, CDR2 SNTAGT. CDR3 nucleotides: TGTGCCAGTCGGGTTAACAGGGGTGATAATTCACCCCTCCACTTT. Translated: CASRVNRGDNSPLHF.

The V and J genes are TRBV7-3 and TRBJ1-6; 10 positions match TRBD1. CDR3 length: 14 residues. Trimming cost V 5 bases and J 8 bases; bases outside gene matches: 3. Germline V lookup: CDR1 SGHTA, CDR2 FQGTGA. As DNA, the CDR3 is TGTGCCAGCAGCGTCGACAGGGGGCATTCACCCCTCCACTTT. Amino acid sequence: CASSVDRGHSPLHF.

V usage is TRBV4-3 and J usage is TRBJ1-1; possible D gene TRBD1, 6 bases. The CDR3 spans 15 residues. In germline, CDR1 is LGHNA, CDR2 YSLEER. Trimming took off 3 bases at V and 6 bases at J, with 17 bases between the two ends. In DNA form, the CDR3 reads TGCGCCAGCAGCCACAGCTCTGTCTGGACAGCTGAAGCTTTCTTT. Protein: CASSHSSVWTAEAFF.

This clone was counted only a few times. The rearrangement links TRBV5-5 to TRBJ1-5, with 9 bases that match TRBD1. CDR1 is SGHKS and CDR2 is YYEKEE in the germline V gene (reference sequence). The CDR3 runs to 15 residues. The ends lost 2 bases at V and 4 bases at J; junction bases unmatched: 4. The CDR3 is CASSFGQGNNQPQHF. CDR3 DNA: TGTGCCAGCAGCTTTGGACAGGGGAATAATCAGCCCCAGCATTTT. Drawing the rest from reference TRBV5-5 and TRBJ1-5, the complete variable domain is DAGVTQSPTHLIKTRGQQVTLRCSPISGHKSVSWYQQVLGQGPQFIFQYYEKEERGRGNFPDRFSARQFPNYSSELNVNALLLGDSALYLCASSFGQGNNQPQHFGDGTRLSIL.

Concerning this clone itself: This specimen includes other DNA sequences encoding the same CDR3. The chain is built from TRBV18 and TRBJ2-5, with 7 bases matching TRBD2. Trimming at V came to 0 bases and at J to 2 bases, leaving 3 bases not matched to a gene. Germline CDR1 reads KGHSH; CDR2 reads LQKENI. The CDR3 sequence is 15 residues long. CDR3 in amino acids: CASSPPGGVQETQYF. DNA of the CDR3: TGTGCCAGCTCACCACCGGGGGGGGTTCAAGAGACCCAGTACTTC. Filled out from reference TRBV18 and TRBJ2-5, the complete variable domain reads NAGVMQNPRHLVRRRGQEARLRCSPMKGHSHVYWYRQLPEEGLKFMVYLQKENIIDESGMPKERFSAEFPKEGPSILRIQQVVRGDSAAYFCASSPPGGVQETQYFGPGTRLLVL.

J is TRBJ1-1 and V is TRBV19; D is possibly TRBD1 (6 bases). The length of the CDR3 is 14 residues. The ends were cut back, 0 bases at V and 10 bases at J, with 15 bases in the middle. Germline V CDR1 and CDR2: LNHDA, SQIVND (reference sequence). This CDR3 is CASSIDGGARGAFF. CDR3 DNA: TGTGCCAGTAGTATAGACGGGGGGGCGAGAGGAGCTTTCTTT. Full variable domain (outside the CDR3, taken from reference TRBV19 and TRBJ1-1): DGGITQSPKYLFRKEGQNVTLSCEQNLNHDAMYWYRQDPGQGLRLIYYSQIVNDFQKGDIAEGYSVSREKKESFPLTVTSAQKNPTAFYLCASSIDGGARGAFFGQGTRLTVV.

The chain has TRBV18 and TRBJ1-6; D might be TRBD1 (6 bases). V was shortened by 6 bases and J by 9 bases, with 12 bases between the two germline ends. The germline gives CDR1 KGHSH, CDR2 LQKENI. The CDR3 has 13 amino acids. The DNA for the CDR3 is TGTGCCAGCTCTCAAGGGGGGGGTTCACCCCTCCACTTT. Translated: CASSQGGGSPLHF.